What follows describes a single T cell receptor beta chain. Its antigen is as yet unknown. The data were obtained in a study of shared clonotypes between healthy human individuals. Overall study results and limits: In having few donors, the study represented limited genetic and exposure-history diversity.

TCRdb's table, derived via immunoSEQ multiplex PCR, lists solely in-frame clones and lacks some. The sample comprises approximately 2,000,000 clones, less than 95% of which are singletons, and roughly 0.34% rests with the top ten. CDR3 length: 17 amino acids. V lost 0 bases to trimming and J lost 1 base, with 16 bases between them. Sequences were obtained from naive CD4+ T cells from PBMCs. The subset is: CD45RA+ positively selected. The clonotype comes from a young man in good health. Some clones in this sample may be carry-over from other donors' samples. The chain uses TRBV5-3 and TRBJ1-1; tentative D call: TRBD1 (5 bases). TRBV5-3 is an open reading frame, and its role is uncertain. The CDR3 bases are TGTGCCAGAAGCTTGGCCCCGCCGGGTAGGGGGAACACTGAAGCTTTCTTT. This sequence encodes CARSLAPPGRGNTEAFF.